The 16 T cell receptor beta chains listed next were all sequenced from one sample in a study of cytomegalovirus exposure and HLA in healthy donors. PCR employed 60 Vbeta and 13 Jbeta primers. Clones were read by immunoSEQ multiplex PCR, and TCRdb kept only the in-frame ones, dropping some. The sample has some 150,000 clones, roughly three quarters seen once; the top ten hold roughly 10%. The sample was PBMCs. All receptors derive from a young man in good health and CMV-seropositive.

The rearrangement uses TRBV6-1 and TRBJ1-6, with TRBD1 matching 7 bases. The CDR3 covers 12 residues. Germline CDR1 reads MNHNS; CDR2 reads SASEGT. V dropped 6 bases and J dropped 7; count of bases not matched to a gene: 0. CDR3 bases: TGTGCCAGCAGCAGGGGGAATTCACCCCTCCACTTT. Translation: CASSRGNSPLHF.

The chain recombines TRBV29-1 with TRBJ1-2; D unclear. CDR3 length: 13 amino acids. CDR1 SQVTM and CDR2 ANQGSEA come from the germline V gene. V gave up 7 bases and J gave up 4 bases, with 16 bases separating them. The chain's CDR3 is CSAREGAGYGYTF. CDR3 bases: TGCAGCGCGCGAGAGGGAGCCGGCTATGGCTACACCTTC. The whole variable domain, remainder taken from reference TRBV29-1 and TRBJ1-2, is SAVISQKPSRDICQRGTSLTIQCQVDSQVTMMFWYRQQPGQSLTLIATANQGSEATYESGFVIDKFPISRPNLTFSTLTVSNMSPEDSSIYLCSAREGAGYGYTFGSGTRLTVV.

The chain recombines TRBV7-8 with TRBJ2-2; TRBD1 agrees at 7 bases. The CDR3 loop spans 15 amino acids. The trim removed 5 bases at V and 5 bases at J, leaving 8 bases unmatched. Germline assignment: CDR1 SGHVS and CDR2 FQNEAQ. CDR3 DNA: TGTGCCAGCAGCGAGACAGGGAGTCTAACCGGGGAGCTGTTTTTT. It codes for CASSETGSLTGELFF.

The chain employs TRBV6-6 and TRBJ2-5; 9 bases are shared with TRBD1. The V gene's germline CDR1 is MNHNY and CDR2 SVGAGI (reference sequence). Germline trimming cut 8 bases from V and 1 base from J; bases unmatched to any gene: 11. The CDR3 is 16 amino acids. CDR3 sequence reads: CASGDRETILQETQYF. CDR3 DNA sequence: TGTGCCAGCGGGGACAGGGAGACCATACTCCAAGAGACCCAGTACTTC.

The V and J genes are TRBV11-3 and TRBJ2-7; 8 positions agree with TRBD1. Germline V CDR1 and CDR2: SGHNT, YENEEA. V gave up 3 bases and J gave up 0 bases; unmatched junction bases: 16. The CDR3 loop spans 19 amino acids. The CDR3 loop is CASSLRNRDRSLSSYEQYF. For the CDR3, the DNA is TGTGCCAGCAGCTTGAGAAACCGGGACAGGTCTCTCAGCTCCTACGAGCAGTACTTC.

This CDR3 reads CASSQARSTGRETQYF. The CDR3 DNA reads as TGCGCCAGCAGCCAAGCCCGTAGTACAGGGCGGGAGACCCAGTACTTC. This chain connects TRBV4-3 to TRBJ2-5; possibly TRBD1 for D (6 bases). Per the germline V gene, CDR1 is LGHNA and CDR2 is YSLEER. The CDR3 length is 16 residues. V gave up 1 base and J gave up 5 bases, with 17 bases separating them.

The chain is built from TRBV9 and TRBJ2-7; 7 bases match TRBD1. CDR1 and CDR2 from the germline V gene are SGDLS and YYNGEE. There are 16 residues in the CDR3. J lost 0 bases, V lost 0 bases, and 6 bases had no gene match. The CDR3 bases are TGTGCCAGCAGCGTAGGGACAGGAAGGGGCTCCTACGAGCAGTACTTC. As protein: CASSVGTGRGSYEQYF.

V gene TRBV7-2 combines with J gene TRBJ1-5; tentative D call: TRBD1 (6 bases). The CDR3 is made up of 15 amino acids. The germline V gene has CDR1 SGHTA and CDR2 FQGNSA. V was trimmed by 1 base and J by 1 base, leaving 8 bases between them. The CDR3, as DNA: TGTGCCAGCAGCTTAGTTACAGGGAGCAATCAGCCCCAGCATTTT. Amino acids: CASSLVTGSNQPQHF.

This chain connects TRBV5-1 to TRBJ1-4; possible D gene TRBD1, 6 bases. CDR1 is SGHRS, CDR2 YFSETQ, per germline. This CDR3 contains 15 residues. Trimming cost V 5 bases and J 7 bases, with 18 bases left between them. The CDR3, as DNA: TGCGCCAGCAGTACCCACGGGGGGCCGGTTGAAAAACTGTTTTTT. Translating it yields CASSTHGGPVEKLFF.

V usage is TRBV13 and J usage is TRBJ2-7; tentative D call: TRBD2 (5 bases). CDR1 and CDR2 (germline): PRHDT, FYEKMQ (reference sequence). CDR3 length: 12 residues. With 5 bases removed from V and 7 bases from J, the gap between germline ends came to 12 bases. CDR3 protein: CASSLGRLEQYF. In DNA form, the CDR3 reads TGTGCCAGCAGCCTTGGACGACTAGAGCAGTACTTC.

Worth noting for this clone: At one boundary the junction diverges from the germline segment, which might be a read error. The rearrangement joins TRBV6-4 to TRBJ2-3, with TRBD2 matching over 10 bases. The germline gives CDR1 MRHNA, CDR2 SNTAGT. The CDR3 runs to 16 residues. CDR3: CASSGLAGASTDTRYF. The DNA for the CDR3 is TGTGCCAGCAGTGGCCTAGCGGGAGCTAGCACAGATACGCGGTATTTT.

The J gene is TRBJ1-2, the V gene TRBV6-5; possible D gene TRBD1, 6 bases. The CDR3 has 15 residues. V was cut by 10 bases and J by 6 bases, with 24 bases left in between. CDR1 and CDR2 from the germline V gene are MNHEY and SVGAGI. This chain's CDR3 is CATHRSLQGLDGYTF. DNA for the CDR3: TGTGCCACCCACCGCTCCCTACAGGGATTGGATGGCTACACCTTC.

The DNA for the CDR3 is TGTGCCAGCAGTCTGGGGGGGGCTGGGGCCAACGTCCTGACTTTC. It yields the protein CASSLGGAGANVLTF. The chain has TRBV5-4 and TRBJ2-6; 7 bases align to TRBD2. Trimming cost V 5 bases and J 2 bases; bases outside gene matches: 4. In germline, CDR1 is SGHNT, CDR2 YYREEE (reference sequence). There are 15 residues in the CDR3. The complete variable domain, with remaining parts taken from reference TRBV5-4 and TRBJ2-6, reads ETGVTQSPTHLIKTRGQQVTLRCSSQSGHNTVSWYQQALGQGPQFIFQYYREEENGRGNFPPRFSGLQFPNYSSELNVNALELDDSALYLCASSLGGAGANVLTFGAGSRLTVL.

The chain uses TRBV7-6 and TRBJ2-3, with D perhaps TRBD2 (6 bases). The CDR3 contains 16 residues. Germline V gene sequence: CDR1 SGHVS, CDR2 FNYEAQ. Between the trimmed V and J ends, which lost 1 base and 4 bases, there was a span of 15 bases. The CDR3 sequence: CASSLEASGVADTQYF. In DNA, the CDR3 is TGTGCCAGCAGCTTAGAGGCATCGGGAGTGGCAGATACGCAGTATTTT.

The chain is built from TRBV6-1 and TRBJ2-1, with D perhaps matching TRBD1 (6 bases). V was trimmed by 2 bases and J by 8 bases, leaving 22 bases between them. Germline V gives CDR1 MNHNS, CDR2 SASEGT. The CDR3 extends over 17 amino acids. In DNA form, the CDR3 reads TGTGCCAGCAGTGAATTTTTGTGGCAGGGGATTACCGATGAGCAGTTCTTC. Residues: CASSEFLWQGITDEQFF.

The chain has TRBV5-1 and TRBJ2-2, with 8 bases lining up with TRBD1. CDR1 is SGHRS and CDR2 is YFSETQ in the germline V gene. The ends lost 4 bases at V and 1 base at J; junction bases unmatched: 6. This CDR3 is built from 16 residues. The CDR3, as DNA: TGCGCCAGCAGCGATCACAGGGGGTGGAACACCGGGGAGCTGTTTTTT. Its translation is CASSDHRGWNTGELFF.